This T cell receptor beta chain is from a study of T cells expressing NK-cell markers (dated by TCRdb to 2019 to 2021). Study-wide context: Eight or nine donors provided sorted CD3+CD56+NKG2C+, CD3+CD56+NKG2C- and CD3+CD56-NKG2C+ T-cell subsets, whose TCR beta-chain repertoires were profiled. Libraries were sequenced as 2 x 150 bp reads on Illumina HiSeq 2000/2500, MiSeq or NextSeq. Among the eight sequenced donors, seven were HCMV-seropositive and one was HCMV-seronegative. The eight sequenced donors were randomly selected healthy volunteers, three men and five women.

A commercial ELISA kit detecting HCMV-specific IgG in serum was used to determine HCMV serostatus. Ficoll density gradient centrifugation was used to isolate peripheral blood mononuclear cells from blood. Instrument on record: Illumina HiSeq 2000. TCR beta cDNA libraries were prepared using 5'RACE template switching, which introduced a universal primer site and unique molecular identifiers. cDNA synthesis was primed from the TCR beta constant segment and was followed by two successive PCR amplification steps. The original pipeline was this. MIGEC was used to demultiplex reads and group reads by UMI, and MiTCR was used to assemble and quantify clonotypes. To exclude erroneous sequences, only TCR cDNA sequences supported by at least two reads were retained. The tcR package was used for downstream repertoire analysis, and clonotypes were matched across fractions by CDR3 nucleotide sequence plus V segment. VDJmatch was used to annotate antigen specificity against VDJdb, with one amino acid substitution allowed in CDR3. TCRdb reprocessed the reads, and each CDR3 protein sequence is entered once, without DNA. What appears here as the V and J calls and clone size reflects TCRdb's work, not the paper's. The data table for this sample lists some 120,000 distinct CDR3 sequences. About 18% of the sample is in the top ten clones.

Details on this clonotype: What this receptor recognizes is not known.

Taken from the germline V gene (reference sequence), the CDR1 and CDR2 loops are DFQATT and SNEGSKA. Including the terminal cysteine and phenylalanine, the CDR3 comprises 14 residues. No DNA is recorded. The research as a whole found: In six donors, the dominant CD3+CD56+NKG2C+ clonotypes ranked among the top 10 CD8+ clonotypes, making up about 1.0-8% of CD8+ T cells. Whether the expanded NKG2C-expressing T cell clones were specific for HCMV antigens remained unclear. Those dominant clonotypes were again the most abundant among CD3+CD56-NKG2C+ cells in a few donors, at 28.3-60.1%.

The receptor comes from a woman between 18 and 75 years old in good health. The rearranged segments are TRBV20-1 and TRBJ2-7; TCRdb selects TRBD1, and the lack of DNA leaves this call unchecked. Input material: blood T cells: a sorted CD56 or NKG2C T cell subset, CD4+ or CD8+ T cells, or bulk PBMC T cells (not recorded which). The CDR3 reads as follows: CSARPRQGIDEQYF.